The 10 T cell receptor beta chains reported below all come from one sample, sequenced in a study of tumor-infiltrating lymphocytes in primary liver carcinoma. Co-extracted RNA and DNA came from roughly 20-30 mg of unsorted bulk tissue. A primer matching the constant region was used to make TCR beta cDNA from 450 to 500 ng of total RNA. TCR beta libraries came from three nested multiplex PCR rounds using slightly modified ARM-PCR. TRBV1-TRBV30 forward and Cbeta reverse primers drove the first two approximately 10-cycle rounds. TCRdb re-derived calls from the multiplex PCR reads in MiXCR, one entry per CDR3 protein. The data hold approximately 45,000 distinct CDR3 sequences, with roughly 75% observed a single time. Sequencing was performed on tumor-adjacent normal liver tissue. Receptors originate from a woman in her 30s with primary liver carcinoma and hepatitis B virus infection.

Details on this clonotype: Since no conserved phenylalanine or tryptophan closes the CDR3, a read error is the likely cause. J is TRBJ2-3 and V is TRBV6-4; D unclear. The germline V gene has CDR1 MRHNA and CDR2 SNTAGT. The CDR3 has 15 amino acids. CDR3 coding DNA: TGTGCCAGCAGTGAGTGGTATGGGTACACAGATACACAGTATTAT. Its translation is CASSEWYGYTDTQYY.

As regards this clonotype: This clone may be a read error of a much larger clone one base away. Written as DNA, the CDR3 is TGCGCCGCCCGCCCGGGGCGGGATGAGCAGTCCTTC. This sequence encodes CAARPGRDEQSF. The chain carries TRBV10-2 and TRBJ2-1; possible D gene TRBD2, 6 bases. Looked up from germline, CDR1 is WSHSY and CDR2 is SAAADI. CDR3 size: 12 residues.

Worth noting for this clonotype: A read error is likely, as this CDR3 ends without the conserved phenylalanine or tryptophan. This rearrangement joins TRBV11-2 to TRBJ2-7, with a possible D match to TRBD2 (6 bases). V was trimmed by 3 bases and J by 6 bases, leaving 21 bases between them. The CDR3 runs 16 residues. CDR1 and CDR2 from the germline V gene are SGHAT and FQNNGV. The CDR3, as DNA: TGTGCCAGCAGCTTCGGAGGGAGGACCTTAGGGTGCGAGCAGTACTTA. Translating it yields CASSFGGRTLGCEQYL.

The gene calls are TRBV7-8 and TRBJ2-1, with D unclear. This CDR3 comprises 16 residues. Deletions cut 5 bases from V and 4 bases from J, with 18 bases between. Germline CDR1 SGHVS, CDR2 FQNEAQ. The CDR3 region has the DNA TGTGCCAGCAGCCCCCCCCCGGGCGGAGTGTACAATGAGCAGTTCTTC. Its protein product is CASSPPPGGVYNEQFF.

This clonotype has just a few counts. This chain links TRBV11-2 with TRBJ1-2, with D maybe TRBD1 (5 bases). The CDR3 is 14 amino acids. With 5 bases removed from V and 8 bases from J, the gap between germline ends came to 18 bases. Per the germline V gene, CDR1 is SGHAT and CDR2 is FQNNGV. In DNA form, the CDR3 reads TGTGCCAGCAGCCCTCAAAGGGGAGATAGGGGCTACACCTTC. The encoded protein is CASSPQRGDRGYTF.

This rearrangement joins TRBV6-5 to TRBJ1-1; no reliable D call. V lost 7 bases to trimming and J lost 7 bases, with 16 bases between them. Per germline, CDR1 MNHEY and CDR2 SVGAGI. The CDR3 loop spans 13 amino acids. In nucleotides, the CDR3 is TGTGCCAGCACTTTGACGGGAGGGAGTGAAGCTTTCTTT. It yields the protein CASTLTGGSEAFF.

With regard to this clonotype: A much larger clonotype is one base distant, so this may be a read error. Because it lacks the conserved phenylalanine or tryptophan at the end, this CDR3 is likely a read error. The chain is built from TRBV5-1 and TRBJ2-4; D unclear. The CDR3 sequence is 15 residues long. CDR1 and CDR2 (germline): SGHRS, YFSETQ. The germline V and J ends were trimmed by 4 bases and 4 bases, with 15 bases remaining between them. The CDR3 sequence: CASSQTGAVKNIQYL. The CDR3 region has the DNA TGCGCCAGCAGCCAAACTGGCGCAGTGAAAAACATTCAGTACTTA.

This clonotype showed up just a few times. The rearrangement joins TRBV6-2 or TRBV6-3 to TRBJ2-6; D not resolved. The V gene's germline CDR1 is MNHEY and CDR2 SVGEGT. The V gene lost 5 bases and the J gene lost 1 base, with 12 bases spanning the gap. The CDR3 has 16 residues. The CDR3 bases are TGTGCCAGCAGTATACGTGGTGATTCTGGGGCCAACGTCCTGACTTTC. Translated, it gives CASSIRGDSGANVLTF.

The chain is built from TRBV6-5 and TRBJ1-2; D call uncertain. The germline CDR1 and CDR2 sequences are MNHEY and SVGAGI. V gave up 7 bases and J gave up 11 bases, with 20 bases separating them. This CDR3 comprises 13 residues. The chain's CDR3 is CASKARAGYSYTF. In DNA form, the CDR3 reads TGTGCCAGCAAAGCAAGGGCTGGCTATAGTTACACCTTC.

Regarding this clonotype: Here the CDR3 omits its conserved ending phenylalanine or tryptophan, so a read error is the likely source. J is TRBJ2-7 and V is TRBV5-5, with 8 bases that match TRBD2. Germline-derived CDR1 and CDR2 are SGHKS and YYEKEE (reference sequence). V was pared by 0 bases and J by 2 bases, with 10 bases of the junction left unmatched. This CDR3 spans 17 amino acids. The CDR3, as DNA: TGTGCCAGCAGCTTGGCTGTAGCGGGACCGATTACCTACGAGCAGTACATC. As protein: CASSLAVAGPITYEQYI.